The 5 T cell receptor beta chains in this list originate from one sample, sequenced in a study of T cell changes during pregnancy in multiple sclerosis. TCRdb keeps only in-frame clones here, not all; method: immunoSEQ multiplex PCR. The table shows about 68,000 clones, with roughly 94% occurring only once. The sample here was peripheral blood, taken in the second trimester of pregnancy. The receptors come from a female donor in good health, enrolled as a control in a pregnancy study.

This clone was seen a single time. This rearrangement joins TRBV7-2 to TRBJ2-3, with TRBD2 identical over 10 bases. CDR3 size: 14 residues. CDR1 is SGHTA and CDR2 is FQGNSA in the germline V gene. J lost 6 bases, V lost 1 base, and 1 base had no gene match. The CDR3 loop reads CASSLVAGGDTQYF. CDR3 DNA sequence: TGTGCCAGCAGCTTAGTAGCGGGAGGTGATACGCAGTATTTT.

The chain has TRBV6-6 and TRBJ1-2; TRBD1 might be the D (5 bases). Trimming removed 7 bases at V and 4 bases at J, with 16 bases between. The V gene's germline CDR1 is MNHNY and CDR2 SVGAGI (reference sequence). This CDR3 has 14 amino acids. Written as DNA, the CDR3 is TGTGCCAGCATACCCGAAGGGGTTAGCTATGGCTACACCTTC. It yields the protein CASIPEGVSYGYTF.

CDR3 amino acids: CASSPRQGSYYEQYF. CDR3 DNA: TGTGCCAGCAGCCCCAGACAGGGAAGTTACTACGAGCAGTACTTC. This sequence joins TRBV6-1 and TRBJ2-7; 7 bases fit TRBD1. Germline V gene lookup returns CDR1 MNHNS and CDR2 SASEGT. The ends lost 6 bases at V and 3 bases at J; junction bases unmatched: 11. The CDR3 is made up of 15 amino acids.

The chain combines TRBV28 with TRBJ2-3; 7 nucleotides align to TRBD2. The ends lost 6 bases at V and 1 base at J; junction bases unmatched: 4. There are 14 residues in the CDR3. The germline V gene encodes CDR1 MDHEN and CDR2 SYDVKM. CDR3: CASSLSGGTDTQYF. The DNA of the CDR3 is TGTGCCAGCAGCCTCAGCGGGGGCACAGATACGCAGTATTTT.

The V and J genes are TRBV18 and TRBJ2-5; a weak D match, TRBD2 (5 bases). CDR1 KGHSH and CDR2 LQKENI come from the germline V gene. This CDR3 comprises 12 residues. Trimming took off 2 bases at V and 7 bases at J, with 8 bases between the two ends. The CDR3 nucleotides read TGTGCCAGCTCACCAGGAGGAGGGACCCAGTACTTC. As protein: CASSPGGGTQYF.